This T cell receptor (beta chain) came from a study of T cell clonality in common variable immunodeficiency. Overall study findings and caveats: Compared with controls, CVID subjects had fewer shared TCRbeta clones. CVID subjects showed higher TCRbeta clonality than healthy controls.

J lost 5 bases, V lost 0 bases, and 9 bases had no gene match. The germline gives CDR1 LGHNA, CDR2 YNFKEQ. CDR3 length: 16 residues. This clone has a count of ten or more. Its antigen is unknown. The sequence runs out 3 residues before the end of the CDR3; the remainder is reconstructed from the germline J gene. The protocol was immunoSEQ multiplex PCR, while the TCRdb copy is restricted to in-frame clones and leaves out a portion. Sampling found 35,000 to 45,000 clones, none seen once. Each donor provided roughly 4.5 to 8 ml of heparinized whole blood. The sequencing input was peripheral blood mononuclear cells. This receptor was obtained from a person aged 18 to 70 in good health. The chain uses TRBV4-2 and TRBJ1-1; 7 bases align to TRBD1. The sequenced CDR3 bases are TGTGCCAGCAGCCAAGATTGGAACAGGGGAGTGACTGAA. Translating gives CASSQDWNRGVTE. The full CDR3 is CASSQDWNRGVTEAFF.